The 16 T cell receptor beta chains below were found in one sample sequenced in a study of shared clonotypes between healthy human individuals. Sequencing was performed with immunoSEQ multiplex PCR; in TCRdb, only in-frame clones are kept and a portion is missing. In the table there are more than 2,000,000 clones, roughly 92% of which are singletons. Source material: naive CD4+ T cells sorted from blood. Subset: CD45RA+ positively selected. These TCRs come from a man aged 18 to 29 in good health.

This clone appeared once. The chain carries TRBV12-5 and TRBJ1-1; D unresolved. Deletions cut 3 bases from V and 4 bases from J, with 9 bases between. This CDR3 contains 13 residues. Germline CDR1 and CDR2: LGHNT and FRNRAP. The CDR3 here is CASGLGSSTEAFF. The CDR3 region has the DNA TGTGCTAGTGGTTTAGGGTCGAGCACTGAAGCTTTCTTT. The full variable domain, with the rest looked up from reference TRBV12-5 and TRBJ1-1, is DARVTQTPRHKVTEMGQEVTMRCQPILGHNTVFWYRQTMMQGLELLAYFRNRAPLDDSGMPKDRFSAEMPDATLATLKIQPSEPRDSAVYFCASGLGSSTEAFFGQGTRLTVV.

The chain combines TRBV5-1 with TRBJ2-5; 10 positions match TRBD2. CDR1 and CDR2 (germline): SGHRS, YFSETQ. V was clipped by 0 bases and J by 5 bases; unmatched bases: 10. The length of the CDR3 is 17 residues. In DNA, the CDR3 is TGCGCCAGCAGCTTGGCCCTAGCGGGAGCCCCCTGGGAGACCCAGTACTTC. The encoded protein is CASSLALAGAPWETQYF.

CDR3 residues: CASSLEGRQGEQYF. The CDR3 DNA follows: TGCGCCAGCAGCTTGGAGGGCAGGCAGGGCGAGCAGTACTTC. The genes are TRBV5-1 and TRBJ2-5; D perhaps matches TRBD1 (5 bases). TRBJ2-7 matches the DNA end more closely, so the J call is doubtful. CDR3 length: 14 residues. Germline V CDR1 and CDR2: SGHRS, YFSETQ.

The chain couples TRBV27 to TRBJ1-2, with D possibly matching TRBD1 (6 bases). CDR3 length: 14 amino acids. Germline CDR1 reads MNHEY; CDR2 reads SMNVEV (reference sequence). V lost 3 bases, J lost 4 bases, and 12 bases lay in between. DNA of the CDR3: TGTGCCAGCAGTTTTGGGGGGGCTGGCTATGGCTACACCTTC. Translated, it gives CASSFGGAGYGYTF.

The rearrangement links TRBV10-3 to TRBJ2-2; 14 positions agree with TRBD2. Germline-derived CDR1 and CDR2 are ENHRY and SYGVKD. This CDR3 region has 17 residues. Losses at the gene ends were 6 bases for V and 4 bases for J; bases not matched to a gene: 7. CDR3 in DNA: TGTGCCATCAGGGGGACTAGCGGGAGTCGTGGCACCGGGGAGCTGTTTTTT. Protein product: CAIRGTSGSRGTGELFF.

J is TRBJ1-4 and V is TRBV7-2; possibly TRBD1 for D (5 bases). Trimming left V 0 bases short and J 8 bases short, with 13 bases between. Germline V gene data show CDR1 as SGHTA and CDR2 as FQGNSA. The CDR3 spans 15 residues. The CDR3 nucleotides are TGTGCCAGCAGCTTAGCCAGGGAGGCCTTCGAAAAACTGTTTTTT. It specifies CASSLAREAFEKLFF.

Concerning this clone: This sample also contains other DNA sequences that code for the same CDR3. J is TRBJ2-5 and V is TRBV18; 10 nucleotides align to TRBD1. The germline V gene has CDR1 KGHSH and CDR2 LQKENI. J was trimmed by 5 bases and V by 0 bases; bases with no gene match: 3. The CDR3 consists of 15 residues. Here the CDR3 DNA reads TGTGCCAGCTCACCACCGGGACAGGGGAAGGAGACCCAGTACTTC. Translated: CASSPPGQGKETQYF.

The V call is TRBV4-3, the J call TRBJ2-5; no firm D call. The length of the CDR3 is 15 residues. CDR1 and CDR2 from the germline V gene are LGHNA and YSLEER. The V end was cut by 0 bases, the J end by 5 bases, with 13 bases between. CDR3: CASSQDLITRETQYF. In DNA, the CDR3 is TGCGCCAGCAGCCAAGACCTTATCACGAGGGAGACCCAGTACTTC.

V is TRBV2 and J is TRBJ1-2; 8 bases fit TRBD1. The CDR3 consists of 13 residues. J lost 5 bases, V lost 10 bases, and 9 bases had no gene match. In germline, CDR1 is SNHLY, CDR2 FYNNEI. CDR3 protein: CANTVDRGYGYTF. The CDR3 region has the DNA TGTGCCAACACTGTAGACAGGGGTTATGGCTACACCTTC.

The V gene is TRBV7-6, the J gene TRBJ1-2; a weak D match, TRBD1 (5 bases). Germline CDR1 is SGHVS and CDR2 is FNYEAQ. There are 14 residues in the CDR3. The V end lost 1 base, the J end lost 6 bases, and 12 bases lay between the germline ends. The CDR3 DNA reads TGTGCCAGCAGCTTAGGTGGGGGGACGAATGGCTACACCTTC. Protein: CASSLGGGTNGYTF.

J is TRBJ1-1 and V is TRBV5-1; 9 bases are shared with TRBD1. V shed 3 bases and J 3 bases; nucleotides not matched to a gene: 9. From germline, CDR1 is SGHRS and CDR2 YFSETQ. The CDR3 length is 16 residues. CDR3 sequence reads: CASSWTGAAWDTEAFF. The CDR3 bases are TGCGCCAGCAGCTGGACAGGGGCGGCCTGGGACACTGAAGCTTTCTTT.

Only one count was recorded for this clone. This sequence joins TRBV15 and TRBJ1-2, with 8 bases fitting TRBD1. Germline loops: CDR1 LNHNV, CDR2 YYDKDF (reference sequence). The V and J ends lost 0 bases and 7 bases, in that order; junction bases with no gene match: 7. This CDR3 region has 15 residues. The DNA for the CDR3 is TGTGCCACCAGCAGAGAACCACAGGGGGGTCTTGGCTACACCTTC. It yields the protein CATSREPQGGLGYTF.

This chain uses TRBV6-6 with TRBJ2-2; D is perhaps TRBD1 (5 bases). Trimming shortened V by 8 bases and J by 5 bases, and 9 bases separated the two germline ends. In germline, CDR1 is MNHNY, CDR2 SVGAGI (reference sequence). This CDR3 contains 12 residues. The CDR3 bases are TGTGCCAGCGGGGCGTGGACCGGGGAGCTGTTTTTT. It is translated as CASGAWTGELFF.

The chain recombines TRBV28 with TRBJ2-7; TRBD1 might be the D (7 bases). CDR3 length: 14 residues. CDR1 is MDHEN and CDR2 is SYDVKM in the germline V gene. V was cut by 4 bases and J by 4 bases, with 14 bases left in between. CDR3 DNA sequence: TGTGCCAGCAGTTCTCAGGGGGGATATTACGAGCAGTACTTC. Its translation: CASSSQGGYYEQYF.

DNA of the CDR3: TGTGCCAGTAGTAGGACAGGGGGTTACGACGAGCAGTACTTC. Its protein is CASSRTGGYDEQYF. This sequence joins TRBV19 and TRBJ2-7; 10 bases are a match to TRBD1. Trimming removed 4 bases from V and 5 bases from J; junction bases left unmatched: 5. CDR3 length: 14 amino acids. Germline lookup yields CDR1 LNHDA and CDR2 SQIVND (reference sequence).

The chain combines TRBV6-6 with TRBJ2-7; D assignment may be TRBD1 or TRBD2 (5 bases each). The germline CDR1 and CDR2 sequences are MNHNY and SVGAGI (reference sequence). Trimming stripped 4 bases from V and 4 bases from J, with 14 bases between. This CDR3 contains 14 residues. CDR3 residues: CASSFGHGVYEQYF. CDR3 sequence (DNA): TGTGCCAGCAGTTTTGGACACGGGGTATACGAGCAGTACTTC.